This T cell receptor beta chain was sequenced during a study of OX40 agonist ivuxolimab in advanced cancers. The CDR3 contains 13 residues. Per the germline V gene, CDR1 is SGHRS and CDR2 is YFSETQ. V dropped 1 base and J dropped 2 bases, with 6 bases sitting between them. Produced via immunoSEQ multiplex PCR; TCRdb's table is partial and in-frame only. The sample records over 50,000 clones, around four fifths being singletons. This chain links TRBV5-1 with TRBJ2-5; D is unresolved. The receptor was isolated from an adult with an advanced solid tumor such as melanoma, head and neck, liver or kidney cancer. Sequences were derived from CD4+ or CD8+ T cells sorted from blood, sampled in a trial of the OX40 agonist ivuxolimab. The CDR3 sequence is CASSLRNQETQYF. The CDR3 DNA reads TGCGCCAGCAGCTTGCGGAATCAAGAGACCCAGTACTTC. Combining the CDR3 with reference TRBV5-1 and TRBJ2-5 gives the whole variable domain KAGVTQTPRYLIKTRGQQVTLSCSPISGHRSVSWYQQTPGQGLQFLFEYFSETQRNKGNFPGRFSGRQFSNSRSEMNVSTLELGDSALYLCASSLRNQETQYFGPGTRLLVL.